In this sample, the clone carrying this T cell receptor (beta chain) turned up many times. The antigen is not known. These data belong to a study of neurological immune-mediated disorders. Study results and limitations: Across subjects, expanded clones had no CDR3 amino acid sequences in common, pointing to private repertoires in all groups.

CDR1 and CDR2 (germline): MNHEY, SVGAGI. The ends were cut back, 4 bases at V and 4 bases at J, with 10 bases in the middle. The CDR3 extends over 13 amino acids. 5'RACE with 10-nucleotide random UMIs produced the cDNA. TCRdb reprocessed the 5' RACE reads with MiXCR, giving one entry per CDR3 protein. The table has some 41,000 distinct CDR3 sequences, about 2.3% seen once. The rearrangement uses TRBV6-5 and TRBJ1-1; D is perhaps TRBD1 (5 bases). The sequenced sample consisted of PBMCs. The origin of this receptor is a man younger than 45 with multiple sclerosis. The DNA of the CDR3 is TGTGCCAGCAGTTTCGACAGATTCACTGAAGCTTTCTTT. This gives the protein CASSFDRFTEAFF.